This T cell receptor (beta chain) was obtained from a study of T cells in Graves' hyperthyroidism and ophthalmopathy. Germline V gene sequence: CDR1 SGHVS, CDR2 FQNEAQ. V was pared by 2 bases and J by 7 bases, with 11 bases between. The CDR3 is 13 residues long. This clonotype was picked up many times. Authors of the study amplified TCR beta CDR3 regions from RNA transcripts. RT-PCR in the first round (using the HTBI primer set) targeted the TCR CDR3. MiXCR, applied by TCRdb to the multiplex PCR reads, yields one record per CDR3 protein. The sample yields 350,000 to 400,000 distinct CDR3 sequences, 15% to 20% seen once.

This sequence joins TRBV7-8 and TRBJ1-2; no clear D gene. The TCR was taken from a woman aged 18-29 years with Graves' hyperthyroidism. Specimen: blood. The CDR3 DNA reads as TGTGCCAGCAGCTTACGGGGATCTAGTGGCTACACCTTC. Amino acids: CASSLRGSSGYTF.